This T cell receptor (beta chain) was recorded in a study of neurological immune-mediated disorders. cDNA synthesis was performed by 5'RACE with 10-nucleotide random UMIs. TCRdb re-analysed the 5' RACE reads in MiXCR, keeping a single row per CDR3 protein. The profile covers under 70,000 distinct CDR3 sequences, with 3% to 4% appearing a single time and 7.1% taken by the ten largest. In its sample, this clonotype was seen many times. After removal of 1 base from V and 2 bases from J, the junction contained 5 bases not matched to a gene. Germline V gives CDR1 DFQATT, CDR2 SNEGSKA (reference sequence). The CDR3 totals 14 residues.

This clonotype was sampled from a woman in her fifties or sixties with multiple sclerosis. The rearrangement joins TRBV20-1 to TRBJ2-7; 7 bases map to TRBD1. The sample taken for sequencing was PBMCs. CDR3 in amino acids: CSARGGRGTYEQYF. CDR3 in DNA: TGCAGTGCTAGAGGTGGCAGGGGGACCTACGAGCAGTACTTC.